This TCR beta chain is drawn from a study of shared clonotypes between healthy human individuals. An even split of each subset's genomic DNA across several immunoSEQ plates was performed. How the authors handled the data: ImmunoSEQ output held junction-only sequences without quality scores, so filtering differed. The data were produced by immunoSEQ multiplex PCR, yet TCRdb's version contains in-frame clones alone and is incomplete. V, J and clone size are taken as reported in that table, and D and trimming were inferred from the DNA itself. This table has fewer than 3 million clones, about nine tenths appearing once. Turning to this clone: As yet, its antigen is unknown.

Whole-study results and caveats: In a handful of donors, 4.5% to 5.5% of naive CD4 clonotypes appeared in common. As a rule, naive subsets had a larger estimated richness than memory subsets.

Trimming left V 5 bases short and J 8 bases short, with 11 bases between. Germline V gives CDR1 DFQATT, CDR2 SNEGSKA (reference sequence). The CDR3 totals 11 residues. The sequenced material came from naive CD4+ T cells from PBMCs. Subset indicated: CD45RA+ positively selected. This sequence originates from a man younger than 35 in good health. Some clones in this sample may be carry-over from other donors' samples. This chain uses TRBV20-1 with TRBJ2-3; D is unclear. The CDR3 spells CSAVSVGTQYF. Here the CDR3 DNA reads TGCAGTGCTGTTTCCGTGGGTACGCAGTATTTT.